This entry is about one TCR beta chain. V gave up 0 bases and J gave up 0 bases, with 8 bases separating them. From germline, CDR1 is MNHEY and CDR2 SVGAGI. This CDR3 is built from 15 residues. Here immunoSEQ multiplex PCR was the method, and the copy in TCRdb shows in-frame clones only, minus some. Here the sample spans over 20,000 clones, about four fifths being singletons. The data derive from a study of PD-1 blockade in classical Hodgkin lymphoma. All trial patients relapsed after autologous stem cell transplantation. CD4+ T cells were purified from thawed PBMCs by negative selection. The chain uses TRBV6-5 and TRBJ1-1, with D maybe TRBD1 (5 bases). This sequence originates from a human donor with classical Hodgkin lymphoma. Material: CD4+ T cells from blood, obtained at baseline. CDR3 region: CASSYSDTMNTEAFF. For the CDR3, the DNA is TGTGCCAGCAGTTACTCGGACACCATGAACACTGAAGCTTTCTTT.